This T cell receptor (beta chain) was captured in a study of cytomegalovirus exposure and HLA in healthy donors. The CDR3 loop spans 12 amino acids. Trimming took 5 bases from V and 4 from J, leaving 7 bases between them. In germline, CDR1 is MNHEY, CDR2 SVGAGI. 60 Vbeta and 13 Jbeta primers were used in PCR. Using immunoSEQ multiplex PCR, the repertoire was profiled, and TCRdb retains in-frame clones only, with some absent. This repertoire includes 100,000 to 150,000 clones. This receptor was obtained from a middle-aged man in good health and CMV-seronegative. What was sequenced was PBMCs. V and J are TRBV6-5 and TRBJ2-3; weak D call: TRBD1 (5 bases). CDR3 sequence: CASSKGADTQYF. The CDR3 DNA sequence: TGTGCCAGCAGTAAAGGGGCAGATACGCAGTATTTT.